This T cell receptor (beta chain) was found in a study of blood T cell repertoires in COVID-19. Study information: The analysed material was cDNA or gDNA that came from T cells, B-cell-depleted T cells, or PBMCs.

Authors' processing steps: The assay estimated nucleated cells by amplifying reference gene primers. Repertoires were generated with immunoSEQ multiplex PCR, while TCRdb's copy carries only in-frame clones and drops some. The V and J calls and clone size are taken from that table; D and trimming were inferred from the DNA. This sample has about 300,000 clones; roughly 86% occur once, and the top ten carry under 3.5%. All enrollees were roughly 18 to 89 years old and from about two dozen US areas. No more than 2 weeks before study entry, exposed participants had met a case of COVID-19. CDR3 size: 16 residues. Germline V gene sequence: CDR1 SEHNR, CDR2 FQNEAQ (reference sequence). The germline V and J ends were trimmed by 6 bases and 4 bases, with 18 bases remaining between them.

The V and J genes are TRBV7-9 and TRBJ2-2; TRBD1 is a possible D gene (6 bases). This receptor was identified in a woman between 50 and 59 years old who had been exposed to COVID-19. Sequenced material: PBMCs or T cells enriched from blood (not recorded which). The CDR3 spells CASSPQTGSGTGELFF. The CDR3 DNA reads as TGTGCCAGCAGTCCGCAGACAGGATCAGGCACCGGGGAGCTGTTTTTT. The full variable domain, its missing parts supplied by reference TRBV7-9 and TRBJ2-2, is DTGVSQNPRHKITKRGQNVTFRCDPISEHNRLYWYRQTLGQGPEFLTYFQNEAQLEKSRLLSDRFSAERPKGSFSTLEIQRTEQGDSAMYLCASSPQTGSGTGELFFGEGSRLTVL.